This record looks at one TCR beta chain sequence and its context. Its cognate antigen is unknown. Each CDR3 protein gets one entry after TCRdb re-called the RT-PCR reads with MiXCR. Counted here are more than 600,000 distinct CDR3 sequences, around 20% occurring once; the ten biggest clones make up roughly 10%. This sample was taken from a study of response to subunit inactivated influenza vaccine. Points from the study as a whole: The authors offered the suggestion that each seasonal influenza vaccination recruits few new T cells.

Sequencing used PBMCs from blood, obtained around 5 days after vaccination. The clonotype comes from a man aged 45-65 years who received an inactivated influenza vaccine.

The CDR3 sequence: CAISLGNEQFF. Written as DNA, the CDR3 is TGTGCCATCTCCCTTGGGAATGAGCAGTTCTTC. The chain recombines TRBV10-3 with TRBJ2-1; D unclear. Germline values: CDR1 ENHRY, CDR2 SYGVKD. V lost 8 bases and J 7 bases, leaving 9 bases between the germline ends. This CDR3 comprises 11 residues.